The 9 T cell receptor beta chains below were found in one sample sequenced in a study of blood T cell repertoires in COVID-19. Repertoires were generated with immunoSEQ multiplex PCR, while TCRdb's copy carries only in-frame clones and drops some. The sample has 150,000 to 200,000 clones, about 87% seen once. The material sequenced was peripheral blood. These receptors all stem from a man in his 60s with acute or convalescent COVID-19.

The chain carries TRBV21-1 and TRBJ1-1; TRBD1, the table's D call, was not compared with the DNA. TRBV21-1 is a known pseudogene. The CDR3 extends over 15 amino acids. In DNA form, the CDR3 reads TGTGCCAGCAGCGGGCCGACAGGGGGGAACACTGAAGCTTTCTTT. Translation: CASSGPTGGNTEAFF.

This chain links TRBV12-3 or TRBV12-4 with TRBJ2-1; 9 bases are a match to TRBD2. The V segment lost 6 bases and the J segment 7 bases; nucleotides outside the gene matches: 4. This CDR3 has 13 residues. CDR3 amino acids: CASRGLAYNEQFF. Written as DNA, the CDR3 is TGTGCCAGCAGAGGACTAGCGTATAATGAGCAGTTCTTC.

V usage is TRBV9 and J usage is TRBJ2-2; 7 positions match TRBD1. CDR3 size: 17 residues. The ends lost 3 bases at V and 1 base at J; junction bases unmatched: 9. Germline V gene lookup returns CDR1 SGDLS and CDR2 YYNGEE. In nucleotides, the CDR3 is TGTGCCAGCAGCGGGCACAGGGGCCCAGGGAACACCGGGGAGCTGTTTTTT. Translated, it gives CASSGHRGPGNTGELFF.

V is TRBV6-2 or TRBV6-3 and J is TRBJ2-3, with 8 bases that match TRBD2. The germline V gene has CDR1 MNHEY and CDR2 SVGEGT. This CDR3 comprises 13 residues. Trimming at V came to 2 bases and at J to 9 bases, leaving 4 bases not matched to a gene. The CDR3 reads CASSYELAATQYF. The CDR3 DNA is TGTGCCAGCAGTTACGAACTAGCGGCAACGCAGTATTTT.

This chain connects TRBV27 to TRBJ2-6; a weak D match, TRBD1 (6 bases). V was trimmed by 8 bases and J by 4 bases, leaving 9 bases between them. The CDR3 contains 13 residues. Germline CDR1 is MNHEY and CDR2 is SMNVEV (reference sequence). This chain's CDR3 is CASAGAGANVLTF. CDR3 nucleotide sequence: TGTGCCAGCGCAGGGGCCGGGGCCAACGTCCTGACTTTC.

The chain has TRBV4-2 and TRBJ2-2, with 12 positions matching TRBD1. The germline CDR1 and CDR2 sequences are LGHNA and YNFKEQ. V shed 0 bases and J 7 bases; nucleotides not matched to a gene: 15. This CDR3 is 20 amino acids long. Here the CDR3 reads CASSQDSISWGTGGFGELFF. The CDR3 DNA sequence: TGTGCCAGCAGCCAAGATAGCATAAGCTGGGGGACAGGGGGCTTCGGGGAGCTGTTTTTT.

The CDR3 is CASSERQGALPQGYTF. The CDR3 DNA follows: TGTGCCAGCAGTGAGCGACAGGGGGCCCTCCCTCAGGGCTACACCTTC. The genes are TRBV6-4 and TRBJ1-2; TRBD1 aligns across 10 bases. The V gene's germline CDR1 is MRHNA and CDR2 SNTAGT. CDR3 length: 16 amino acids. With V trimmed by 3 bases and J by 8 bases, 12 bases remained unmatched.

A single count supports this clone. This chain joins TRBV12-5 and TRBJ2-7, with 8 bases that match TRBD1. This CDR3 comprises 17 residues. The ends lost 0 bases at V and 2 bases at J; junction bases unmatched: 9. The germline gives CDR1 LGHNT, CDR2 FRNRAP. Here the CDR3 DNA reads TGTGCTAGTGGTTTGGTAACGGGGGACAGGACACCCTACGAGCAGTACTTC. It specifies CASGLVTGDRTPYEQYF.

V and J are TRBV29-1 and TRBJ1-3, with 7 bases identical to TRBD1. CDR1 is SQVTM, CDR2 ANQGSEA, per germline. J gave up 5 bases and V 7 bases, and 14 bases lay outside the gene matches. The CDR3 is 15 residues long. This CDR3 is CSALFLKGGRNTIYF. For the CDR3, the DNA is TGCAGCGCCCTTTTTCTGAAAGGGGGCCGAAACACCATATATTTT.